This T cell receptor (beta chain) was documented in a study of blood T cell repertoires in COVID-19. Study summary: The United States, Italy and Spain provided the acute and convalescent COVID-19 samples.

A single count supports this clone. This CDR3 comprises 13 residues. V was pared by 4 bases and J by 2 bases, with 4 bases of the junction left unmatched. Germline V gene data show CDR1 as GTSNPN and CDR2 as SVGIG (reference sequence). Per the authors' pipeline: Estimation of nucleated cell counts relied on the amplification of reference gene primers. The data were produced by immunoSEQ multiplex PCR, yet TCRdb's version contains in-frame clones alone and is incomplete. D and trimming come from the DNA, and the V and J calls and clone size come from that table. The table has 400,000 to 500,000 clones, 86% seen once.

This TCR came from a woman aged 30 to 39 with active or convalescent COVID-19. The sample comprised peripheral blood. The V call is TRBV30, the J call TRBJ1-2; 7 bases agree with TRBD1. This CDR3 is CAWNGQVNYGYTF. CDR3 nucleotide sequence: TGTGCCTGGAACGGACAGGTCAACTATGGCTACACCTTC.